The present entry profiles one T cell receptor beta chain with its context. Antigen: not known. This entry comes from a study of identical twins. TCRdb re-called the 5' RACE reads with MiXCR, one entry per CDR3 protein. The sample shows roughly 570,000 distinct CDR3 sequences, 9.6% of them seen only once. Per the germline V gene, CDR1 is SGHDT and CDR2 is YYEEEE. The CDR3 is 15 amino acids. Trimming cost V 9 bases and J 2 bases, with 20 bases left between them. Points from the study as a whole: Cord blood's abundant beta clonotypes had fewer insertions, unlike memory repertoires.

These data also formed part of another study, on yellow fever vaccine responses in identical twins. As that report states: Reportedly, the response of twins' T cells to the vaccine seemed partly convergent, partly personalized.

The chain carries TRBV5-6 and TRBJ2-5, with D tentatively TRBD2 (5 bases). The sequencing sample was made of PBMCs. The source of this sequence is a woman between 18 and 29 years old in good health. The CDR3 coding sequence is TGTGCCACAAGCGGCTCACCCAGACTTCAAGAGACCCAGTACTTC. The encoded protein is CATSGSPRLQETQYF.